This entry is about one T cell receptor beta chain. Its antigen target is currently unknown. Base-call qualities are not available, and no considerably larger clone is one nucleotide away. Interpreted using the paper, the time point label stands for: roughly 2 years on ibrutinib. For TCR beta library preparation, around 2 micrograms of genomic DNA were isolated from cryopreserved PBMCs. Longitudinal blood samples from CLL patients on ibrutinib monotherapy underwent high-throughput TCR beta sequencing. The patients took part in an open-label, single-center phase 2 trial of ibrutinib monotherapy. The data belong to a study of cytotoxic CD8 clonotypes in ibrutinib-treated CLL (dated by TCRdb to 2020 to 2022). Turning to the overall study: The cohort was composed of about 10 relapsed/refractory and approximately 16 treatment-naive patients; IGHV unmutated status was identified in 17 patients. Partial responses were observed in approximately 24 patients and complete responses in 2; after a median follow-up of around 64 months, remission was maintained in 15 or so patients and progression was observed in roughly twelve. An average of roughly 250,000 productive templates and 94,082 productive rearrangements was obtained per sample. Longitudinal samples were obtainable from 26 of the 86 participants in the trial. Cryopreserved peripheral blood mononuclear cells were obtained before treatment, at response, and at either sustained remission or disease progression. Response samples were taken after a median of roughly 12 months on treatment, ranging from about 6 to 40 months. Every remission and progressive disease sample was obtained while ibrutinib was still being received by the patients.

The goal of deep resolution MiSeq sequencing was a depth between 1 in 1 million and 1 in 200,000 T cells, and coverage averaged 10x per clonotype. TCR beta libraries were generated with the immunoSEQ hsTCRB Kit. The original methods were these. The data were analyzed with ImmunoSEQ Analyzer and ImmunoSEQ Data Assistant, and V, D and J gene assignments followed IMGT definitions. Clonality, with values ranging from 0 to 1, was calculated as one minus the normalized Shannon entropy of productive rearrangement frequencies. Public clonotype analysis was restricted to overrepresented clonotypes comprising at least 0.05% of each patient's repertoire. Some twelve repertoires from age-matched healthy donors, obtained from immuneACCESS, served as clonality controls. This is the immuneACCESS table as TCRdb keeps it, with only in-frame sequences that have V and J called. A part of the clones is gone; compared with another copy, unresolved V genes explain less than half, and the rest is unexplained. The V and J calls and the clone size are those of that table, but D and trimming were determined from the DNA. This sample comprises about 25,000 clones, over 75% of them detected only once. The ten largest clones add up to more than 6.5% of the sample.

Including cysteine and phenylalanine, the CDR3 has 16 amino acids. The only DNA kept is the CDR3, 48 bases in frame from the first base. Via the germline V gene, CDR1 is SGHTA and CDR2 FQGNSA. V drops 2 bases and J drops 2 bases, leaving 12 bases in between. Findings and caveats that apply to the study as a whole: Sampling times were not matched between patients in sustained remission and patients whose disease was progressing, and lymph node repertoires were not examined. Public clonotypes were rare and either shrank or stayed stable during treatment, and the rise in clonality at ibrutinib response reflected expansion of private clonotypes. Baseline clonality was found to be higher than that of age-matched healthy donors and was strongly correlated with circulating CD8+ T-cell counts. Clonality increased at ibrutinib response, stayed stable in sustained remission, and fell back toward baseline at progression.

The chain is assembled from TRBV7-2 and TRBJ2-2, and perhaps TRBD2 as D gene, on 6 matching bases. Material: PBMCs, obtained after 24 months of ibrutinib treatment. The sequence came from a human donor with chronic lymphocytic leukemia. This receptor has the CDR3 CASSLYRDSNTGELFF. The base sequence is TGTGCCAGCAGCTTATATCGGGACTCAAACACCGGGGAGCTGTTTTTT.